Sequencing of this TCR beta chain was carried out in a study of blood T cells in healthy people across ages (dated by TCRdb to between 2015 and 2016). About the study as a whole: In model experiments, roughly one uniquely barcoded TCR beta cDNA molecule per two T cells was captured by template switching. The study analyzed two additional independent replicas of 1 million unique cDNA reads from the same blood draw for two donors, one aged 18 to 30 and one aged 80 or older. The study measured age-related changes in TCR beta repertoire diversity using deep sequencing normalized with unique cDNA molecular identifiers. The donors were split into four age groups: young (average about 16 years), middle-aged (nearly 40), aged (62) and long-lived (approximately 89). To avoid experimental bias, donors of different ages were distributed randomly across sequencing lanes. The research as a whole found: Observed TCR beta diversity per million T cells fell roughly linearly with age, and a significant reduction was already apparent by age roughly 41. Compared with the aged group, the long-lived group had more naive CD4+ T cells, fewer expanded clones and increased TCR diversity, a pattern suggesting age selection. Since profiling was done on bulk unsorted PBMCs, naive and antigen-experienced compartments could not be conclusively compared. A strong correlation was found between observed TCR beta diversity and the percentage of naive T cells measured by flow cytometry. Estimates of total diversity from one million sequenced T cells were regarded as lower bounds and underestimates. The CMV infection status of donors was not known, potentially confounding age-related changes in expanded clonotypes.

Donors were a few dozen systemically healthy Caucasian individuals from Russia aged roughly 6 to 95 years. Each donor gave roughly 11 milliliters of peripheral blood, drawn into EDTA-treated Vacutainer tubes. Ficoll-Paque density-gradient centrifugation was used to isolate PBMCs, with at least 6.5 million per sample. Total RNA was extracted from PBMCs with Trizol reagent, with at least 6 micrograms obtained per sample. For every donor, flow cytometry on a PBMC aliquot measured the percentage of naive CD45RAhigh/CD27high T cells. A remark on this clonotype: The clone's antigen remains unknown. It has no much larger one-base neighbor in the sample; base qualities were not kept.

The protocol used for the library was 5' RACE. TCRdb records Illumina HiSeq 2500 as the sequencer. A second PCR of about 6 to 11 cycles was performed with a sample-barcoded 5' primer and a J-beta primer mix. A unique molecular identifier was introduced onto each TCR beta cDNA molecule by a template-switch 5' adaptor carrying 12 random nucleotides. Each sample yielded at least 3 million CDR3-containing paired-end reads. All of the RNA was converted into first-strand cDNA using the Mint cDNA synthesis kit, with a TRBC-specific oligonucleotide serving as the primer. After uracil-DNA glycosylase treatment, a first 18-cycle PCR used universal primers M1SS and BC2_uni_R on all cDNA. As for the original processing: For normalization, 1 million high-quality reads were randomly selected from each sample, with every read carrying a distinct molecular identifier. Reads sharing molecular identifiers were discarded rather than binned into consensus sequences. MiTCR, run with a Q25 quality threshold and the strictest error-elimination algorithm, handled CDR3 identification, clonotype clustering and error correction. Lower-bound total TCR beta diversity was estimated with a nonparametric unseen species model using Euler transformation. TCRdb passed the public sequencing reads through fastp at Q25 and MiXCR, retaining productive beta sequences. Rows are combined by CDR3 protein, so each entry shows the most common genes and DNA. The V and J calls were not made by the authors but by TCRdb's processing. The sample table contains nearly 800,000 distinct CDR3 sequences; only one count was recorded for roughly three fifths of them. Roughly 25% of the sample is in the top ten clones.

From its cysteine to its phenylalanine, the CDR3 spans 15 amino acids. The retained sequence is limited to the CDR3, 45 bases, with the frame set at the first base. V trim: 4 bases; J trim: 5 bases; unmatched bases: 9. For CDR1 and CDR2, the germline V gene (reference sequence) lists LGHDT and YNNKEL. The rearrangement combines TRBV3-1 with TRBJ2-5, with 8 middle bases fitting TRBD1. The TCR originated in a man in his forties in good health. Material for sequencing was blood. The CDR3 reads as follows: CASSRDRGLCETQYF. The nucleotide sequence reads TGTGCCAGCAGCCGAGACAGGGGATTGTGTGAGACCCAGTACTTC.